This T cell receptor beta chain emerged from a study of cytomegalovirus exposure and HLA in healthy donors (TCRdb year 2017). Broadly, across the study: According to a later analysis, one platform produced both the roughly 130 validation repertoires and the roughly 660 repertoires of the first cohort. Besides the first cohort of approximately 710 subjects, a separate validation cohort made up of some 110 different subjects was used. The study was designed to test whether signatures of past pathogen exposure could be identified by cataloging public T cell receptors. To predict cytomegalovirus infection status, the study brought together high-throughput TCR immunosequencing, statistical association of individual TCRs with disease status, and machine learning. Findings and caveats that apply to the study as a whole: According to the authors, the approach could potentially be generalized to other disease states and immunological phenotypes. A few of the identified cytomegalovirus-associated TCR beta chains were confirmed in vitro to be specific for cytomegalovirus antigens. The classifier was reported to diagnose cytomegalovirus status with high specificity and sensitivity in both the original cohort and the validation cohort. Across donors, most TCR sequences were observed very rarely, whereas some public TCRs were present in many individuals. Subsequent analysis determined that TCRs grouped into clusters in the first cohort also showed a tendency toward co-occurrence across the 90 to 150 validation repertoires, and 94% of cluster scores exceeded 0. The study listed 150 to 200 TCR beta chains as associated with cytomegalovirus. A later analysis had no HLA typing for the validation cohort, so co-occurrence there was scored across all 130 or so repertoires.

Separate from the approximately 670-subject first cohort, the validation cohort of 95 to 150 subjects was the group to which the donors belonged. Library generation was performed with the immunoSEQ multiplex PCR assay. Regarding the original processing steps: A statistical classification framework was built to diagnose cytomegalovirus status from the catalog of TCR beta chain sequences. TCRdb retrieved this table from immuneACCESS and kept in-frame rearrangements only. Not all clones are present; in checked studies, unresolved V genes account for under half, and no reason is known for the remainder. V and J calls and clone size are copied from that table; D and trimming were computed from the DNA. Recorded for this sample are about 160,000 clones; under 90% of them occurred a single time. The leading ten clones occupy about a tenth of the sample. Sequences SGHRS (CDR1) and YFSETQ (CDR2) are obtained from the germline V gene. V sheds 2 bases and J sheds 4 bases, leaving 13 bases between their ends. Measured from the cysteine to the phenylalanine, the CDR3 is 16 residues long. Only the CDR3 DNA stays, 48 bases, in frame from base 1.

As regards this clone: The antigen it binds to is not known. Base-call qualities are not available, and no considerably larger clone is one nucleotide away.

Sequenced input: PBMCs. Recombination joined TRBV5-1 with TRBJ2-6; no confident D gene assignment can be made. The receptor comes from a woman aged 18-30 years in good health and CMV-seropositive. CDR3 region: CASSFYTPFGANVLTF. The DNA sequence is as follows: TGCGCCAGCAGCTTTTATACACCGTTCGGGGCCAACGTCCTGACTTTC. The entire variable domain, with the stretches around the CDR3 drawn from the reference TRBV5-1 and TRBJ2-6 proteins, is KAGVTQTPRYLIKTRGQQVTLSCSPISGHRSVSWYQQTPGQGLQFLFEYFSETQRNKGNFPGRFSGRQFSNSRSEMNVSTLELGDSALYLCASSFYTPFGANVLTFGAGSRLTVL.